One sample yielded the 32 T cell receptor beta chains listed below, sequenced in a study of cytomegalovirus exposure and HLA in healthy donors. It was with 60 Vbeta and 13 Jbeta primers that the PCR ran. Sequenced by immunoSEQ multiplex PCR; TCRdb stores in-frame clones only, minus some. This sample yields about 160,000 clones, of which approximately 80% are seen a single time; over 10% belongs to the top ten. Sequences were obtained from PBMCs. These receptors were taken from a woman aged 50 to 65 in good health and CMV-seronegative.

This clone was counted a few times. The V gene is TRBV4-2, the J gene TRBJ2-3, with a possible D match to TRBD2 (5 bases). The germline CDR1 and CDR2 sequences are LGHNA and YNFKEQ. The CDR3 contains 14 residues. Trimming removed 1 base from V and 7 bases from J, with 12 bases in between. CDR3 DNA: TGTGCCAGCAGCCAAGGCCTAGCCGGCCATACGCAGTATTTT. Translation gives CASSQGLAGHTQYF.

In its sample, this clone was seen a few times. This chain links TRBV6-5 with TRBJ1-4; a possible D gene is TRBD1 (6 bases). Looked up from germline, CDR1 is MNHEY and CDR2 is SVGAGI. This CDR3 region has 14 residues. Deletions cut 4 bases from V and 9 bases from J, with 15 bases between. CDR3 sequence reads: CASSFRDGGQKLFF. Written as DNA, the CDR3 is TGTGCCAGCAGTTTCCGGGACGGGGGGCAAAAACTGTTTTTT.

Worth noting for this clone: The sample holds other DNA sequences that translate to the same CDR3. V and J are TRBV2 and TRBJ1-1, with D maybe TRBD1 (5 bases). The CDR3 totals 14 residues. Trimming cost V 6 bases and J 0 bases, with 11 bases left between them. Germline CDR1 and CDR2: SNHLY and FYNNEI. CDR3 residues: CASSVDRVNTEAFF. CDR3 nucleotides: TGTGCCAGCAGCGTTGACAGAGTGAACACTGAAGCTTTCTTT.

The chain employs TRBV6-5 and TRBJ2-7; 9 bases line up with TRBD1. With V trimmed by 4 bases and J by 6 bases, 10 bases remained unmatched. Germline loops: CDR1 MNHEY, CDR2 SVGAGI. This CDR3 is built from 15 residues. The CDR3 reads CASSFPGTGKGEQYF. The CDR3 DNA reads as TGTGCCAGCAGTTTTCCCGGGACAGGGAAGGGCGAGCAGTACTTC.

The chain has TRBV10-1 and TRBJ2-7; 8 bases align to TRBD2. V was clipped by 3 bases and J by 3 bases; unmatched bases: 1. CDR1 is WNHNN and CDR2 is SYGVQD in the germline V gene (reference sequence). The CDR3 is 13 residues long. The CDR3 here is CASSDAGGYEQYF. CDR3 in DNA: TGCGCCAGCAGTGATGCGGGGGGCTACGAGCAGTACTTC.

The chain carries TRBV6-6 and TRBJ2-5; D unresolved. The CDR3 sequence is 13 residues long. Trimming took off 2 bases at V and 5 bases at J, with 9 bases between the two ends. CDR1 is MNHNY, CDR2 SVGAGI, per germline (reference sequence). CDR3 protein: CASSYAWAETQYF. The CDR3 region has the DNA TGTGCCAGCAGTTACGCATGGGCCGAGACCCAGTACTTC.

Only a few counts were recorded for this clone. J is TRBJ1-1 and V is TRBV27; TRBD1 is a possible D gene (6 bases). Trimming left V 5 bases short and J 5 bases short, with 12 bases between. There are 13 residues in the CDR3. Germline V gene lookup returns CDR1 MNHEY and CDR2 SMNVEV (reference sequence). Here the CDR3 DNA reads TGTGCCAGCAGTCTAGCAGGGGAAACTGAAGCTTTCTTT. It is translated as CASSLAGETEAFF.

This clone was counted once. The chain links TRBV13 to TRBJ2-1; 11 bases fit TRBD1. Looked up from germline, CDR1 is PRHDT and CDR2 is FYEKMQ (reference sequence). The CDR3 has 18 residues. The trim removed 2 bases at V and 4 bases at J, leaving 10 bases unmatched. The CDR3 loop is CASSLLNTGTGGYNEQFF. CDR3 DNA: TGTGCCAGCAGCTTACTGAATACGGGGACAGGGGGTTACAATGAGCAGTTCTTC.

The CDR3 region is CASSSFPGMGQPQHF. CDR3 DNA sequence: TGTGCCAGCAGCTCCTTTCCAGGGATGGGTCAGCCCCAGCATTTT. V usage is TRBV7-9 and J usage is TRBJ1-5; D perhaps matches TRBD1 (5 bases). The CDR3 consists of 15 residues. Between the trimmed V and J ends, which lost 4 bases and 6 bases, there was a span of 16 bases. The germline CDR1 and CDR2 sequences are SEHNR and FQNEAQ (reference sequence).

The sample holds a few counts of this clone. CDR3 coding DNA: TGTGCCAGCGGACTTTTCTACGAGCAGTACTTC. Its protein is CASGLFYEQYF. This chain connects TRBV27 to TRBJ2-7; D possibly corresponds to TRBD2 (5 bases). Trimming cost V 8 bases and J 3 bases, with 8 bases left between them. The CDR3 has 11 residues. Germline CDR1 is MNHEY and CDR2 is SMNVEV (reference sequence).

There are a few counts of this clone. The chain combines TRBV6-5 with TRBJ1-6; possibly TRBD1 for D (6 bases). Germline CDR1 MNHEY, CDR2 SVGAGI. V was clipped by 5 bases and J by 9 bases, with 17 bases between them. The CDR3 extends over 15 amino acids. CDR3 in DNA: TGTGCCAGCAGTAGTACACAGGGAGTACGTTCACCCCTCCACTTT. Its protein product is CASSSTQGVRSPLHF.

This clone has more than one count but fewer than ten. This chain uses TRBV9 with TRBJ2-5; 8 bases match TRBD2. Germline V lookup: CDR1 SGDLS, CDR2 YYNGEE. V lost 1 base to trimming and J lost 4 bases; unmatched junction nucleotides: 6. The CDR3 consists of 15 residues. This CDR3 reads CASSVRGAGGETQYF. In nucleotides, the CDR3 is TGTGCCAGCAGCGTACGGGGCGCGGGGGGAGAGACCCAGTACTTC.

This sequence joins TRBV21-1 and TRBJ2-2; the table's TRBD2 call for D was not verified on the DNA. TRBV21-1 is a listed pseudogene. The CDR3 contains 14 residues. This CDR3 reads CASMEFANTGELFF. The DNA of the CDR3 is TGTGCCAGCATGGAGTTCGCGAACACCGGGGAGCTGTTTTTT.

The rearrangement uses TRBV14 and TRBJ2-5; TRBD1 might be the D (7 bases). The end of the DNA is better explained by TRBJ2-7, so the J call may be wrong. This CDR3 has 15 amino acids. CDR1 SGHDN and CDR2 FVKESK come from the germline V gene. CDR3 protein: CASSRAGGTSYEQYF. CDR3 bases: TGTGCCAGCAGCAGGGCAGGGGGGACCTCCTACGAGCAGTACTTC.

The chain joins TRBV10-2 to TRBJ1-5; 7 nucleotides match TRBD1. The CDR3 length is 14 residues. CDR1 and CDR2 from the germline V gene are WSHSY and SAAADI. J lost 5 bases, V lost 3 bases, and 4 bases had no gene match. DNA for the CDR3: TGCGCCAGCAGTGACCGAGACAGGGATCAGCCCCAGCATTTT. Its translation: CASSDRDRDQPQHF.

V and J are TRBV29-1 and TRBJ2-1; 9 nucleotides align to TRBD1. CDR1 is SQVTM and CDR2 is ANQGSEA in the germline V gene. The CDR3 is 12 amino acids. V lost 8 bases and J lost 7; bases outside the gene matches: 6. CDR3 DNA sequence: TGCAGCTCCGGACAGGGGTCAAATGAGCAGTTCTTC. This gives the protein CSSGQGSNEQFF.

For the CDR3, the DNA is TGTGCCAGCAGTTACGTTGGGCCCCAGGGTTACGGGGAGCTGTTTTTT. It codes for CASSYVGPQGYGELFF. The chain uses TRBV6-5 and TRBJ2-2, with D possibly TRBD1 on 5 matching bases. The ends were cut back, 2 bases at V and 7 bases at J, with 17 bases in the middle. Germline assignment: CDR1 MNHEY and CDR2 SVGAGI. The CDR3 has 16 amino acids.

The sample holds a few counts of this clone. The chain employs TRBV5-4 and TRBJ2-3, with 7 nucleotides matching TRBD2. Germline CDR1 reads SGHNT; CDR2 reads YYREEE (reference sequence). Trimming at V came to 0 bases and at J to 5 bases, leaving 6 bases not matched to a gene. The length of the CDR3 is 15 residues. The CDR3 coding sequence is TGTGCCAGCAGCTTGGCGGCGGGAGAAAAAGATACGCAGTATTTT. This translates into CASSLAAGEKDTQYF.

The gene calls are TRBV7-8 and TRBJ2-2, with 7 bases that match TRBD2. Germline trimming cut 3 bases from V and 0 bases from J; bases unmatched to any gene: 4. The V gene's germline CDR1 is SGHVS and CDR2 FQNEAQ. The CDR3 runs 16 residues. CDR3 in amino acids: CASSFSGTTNTGELFF. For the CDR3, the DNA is TGTGCCAGCAGCTTTTCCGGGACTACGAACACCGGGGAGCTGTTTTTT.

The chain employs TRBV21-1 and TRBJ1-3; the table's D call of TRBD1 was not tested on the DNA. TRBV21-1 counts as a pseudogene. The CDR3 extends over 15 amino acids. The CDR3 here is CASSKAHQERNTIYF. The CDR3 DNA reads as TGTGCCAGCAGCAAAGCGCACCAGGAAAGAAACACCATATATTTT.

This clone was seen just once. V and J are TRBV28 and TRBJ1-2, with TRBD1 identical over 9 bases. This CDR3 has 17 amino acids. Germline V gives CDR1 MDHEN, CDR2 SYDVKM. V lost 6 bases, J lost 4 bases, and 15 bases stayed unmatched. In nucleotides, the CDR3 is TGTGCCAGCAGCCTACCCGGGACAGGGACTACGATCTATGGCTACACCTTC. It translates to CASSLPGTGTTIYGYTF.

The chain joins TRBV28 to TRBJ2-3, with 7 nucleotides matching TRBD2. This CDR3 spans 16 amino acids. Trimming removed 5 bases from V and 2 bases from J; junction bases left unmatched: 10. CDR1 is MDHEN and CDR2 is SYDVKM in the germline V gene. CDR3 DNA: TGTGCCAGCAGTCCGTACGGGCGGGGGTACACAGATACGCAGTATTTT. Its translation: CASSPYGRGYTDTQYF.

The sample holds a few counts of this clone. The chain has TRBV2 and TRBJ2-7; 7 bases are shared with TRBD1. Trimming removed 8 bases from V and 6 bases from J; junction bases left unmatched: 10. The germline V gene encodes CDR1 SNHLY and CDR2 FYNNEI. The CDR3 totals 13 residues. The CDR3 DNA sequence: TGTGCCAGCCATGTTGACAGGGTTGGCGAGCAGTACTTC. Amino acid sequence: CASHVDRVGEQYF.

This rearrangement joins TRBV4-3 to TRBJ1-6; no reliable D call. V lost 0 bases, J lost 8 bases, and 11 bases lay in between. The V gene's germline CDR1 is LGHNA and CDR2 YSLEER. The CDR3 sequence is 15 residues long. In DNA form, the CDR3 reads TGCGCCAGCAGCCAAGAAGAGGCAATTTATTCACCCCTCCACTTT. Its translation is CASSQEEAIYSPLHF.

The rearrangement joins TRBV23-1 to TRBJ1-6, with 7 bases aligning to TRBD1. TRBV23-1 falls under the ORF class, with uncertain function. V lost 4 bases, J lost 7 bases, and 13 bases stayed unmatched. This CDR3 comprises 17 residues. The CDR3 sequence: CASSRLSGQCENSPLHF. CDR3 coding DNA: TGCGCCAGCAGTCGCCTTTCGGGACAGTGCGAGAATTCACCCCTCCACTTT.

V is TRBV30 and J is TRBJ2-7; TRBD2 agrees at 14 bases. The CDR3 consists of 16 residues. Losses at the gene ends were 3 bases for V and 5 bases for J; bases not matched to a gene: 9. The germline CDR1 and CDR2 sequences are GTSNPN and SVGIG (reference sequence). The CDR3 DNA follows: TGTGCCTGGAGCAAGGAAATGGGACTAGCGGGAGACGAGCAGTACTTC. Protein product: CAWSKEMGLAGDEQYF.

In nucleotides, the CDR3 is TGTGCCAGCCGGAGCGGGGGGCTAAGCACCATATATTTT. Translating it yields CASRSGGLSTIYF. V is TRBV27 and J is TRBJ1-3; weak D call: TRBD1 (6 bases). The V end was cut by 8 bases, the J end by 9 bases, with 17 bases between. CDR3 length: 13 amino acids. From germline, CDR1 is MNHEY and CDR2 SMNVEV (reference sequence).

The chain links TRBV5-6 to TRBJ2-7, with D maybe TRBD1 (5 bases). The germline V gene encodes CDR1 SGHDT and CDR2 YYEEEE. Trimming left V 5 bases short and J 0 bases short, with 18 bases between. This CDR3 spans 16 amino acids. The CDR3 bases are TGTGCCAGCAGAACCTCGACAGAACCCAGCTCCTACGAGCAGTACTTC. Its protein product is CASRTSTEPSSYEQYF.

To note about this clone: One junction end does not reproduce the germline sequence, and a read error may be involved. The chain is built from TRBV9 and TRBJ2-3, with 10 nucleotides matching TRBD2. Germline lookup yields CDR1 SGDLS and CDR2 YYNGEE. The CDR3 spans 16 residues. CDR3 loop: CASSVGSGGTTYTQYF. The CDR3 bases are TGTGCCAGCAGCGTAGGTAGCGGGGGGACCACATATACGCAGTATTTT.

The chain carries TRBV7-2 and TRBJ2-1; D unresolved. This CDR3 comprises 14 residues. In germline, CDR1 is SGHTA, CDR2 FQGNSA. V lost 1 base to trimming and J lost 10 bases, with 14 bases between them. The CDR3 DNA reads TGTGCCAGCAGCTTAGGCGGTCTTGGCAGAGAGCAGTTCTTC. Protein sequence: CASSLGGLGREQFF.

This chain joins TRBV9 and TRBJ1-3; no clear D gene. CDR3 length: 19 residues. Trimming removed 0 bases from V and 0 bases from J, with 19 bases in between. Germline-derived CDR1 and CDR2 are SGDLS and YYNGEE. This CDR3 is CASSVAANSVTSSGNTIYF. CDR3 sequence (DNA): TGTGCCAGCAGCGTAGCTGCAAATTCGGTTACGTCCTCTGGAAACACCATATATTTT.

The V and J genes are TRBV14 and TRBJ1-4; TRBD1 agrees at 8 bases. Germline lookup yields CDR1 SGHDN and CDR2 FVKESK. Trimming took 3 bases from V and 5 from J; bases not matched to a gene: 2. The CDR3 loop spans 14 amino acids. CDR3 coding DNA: TGTGCCAGCAGCCATGGGACAGGAAATGAAAAACTGTTTTTT. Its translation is CASSHGTGNEKLFF.